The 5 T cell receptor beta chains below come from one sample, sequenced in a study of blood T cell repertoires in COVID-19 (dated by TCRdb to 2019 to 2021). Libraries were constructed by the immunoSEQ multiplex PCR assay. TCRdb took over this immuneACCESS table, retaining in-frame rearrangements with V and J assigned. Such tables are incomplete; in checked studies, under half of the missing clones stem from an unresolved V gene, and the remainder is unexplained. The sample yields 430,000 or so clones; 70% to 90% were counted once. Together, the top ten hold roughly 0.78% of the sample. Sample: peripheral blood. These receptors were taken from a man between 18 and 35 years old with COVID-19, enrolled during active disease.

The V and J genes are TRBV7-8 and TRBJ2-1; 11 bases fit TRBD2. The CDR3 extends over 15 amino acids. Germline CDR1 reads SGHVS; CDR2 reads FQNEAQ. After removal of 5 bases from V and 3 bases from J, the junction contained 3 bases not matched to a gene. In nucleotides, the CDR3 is TGTGCCAGCAGCCTGACTAGCGGGATCTACAATGAGCAGTTCTTC. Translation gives CASSLTSGIYNEQFF. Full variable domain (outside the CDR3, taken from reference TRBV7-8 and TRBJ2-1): GAGVSQSPRYKVAKRGQDVALRCDPISGHVSLFWYQQALGQGPEFLTYFQNEAQLDKSGLPSDRFFAERPEGSVSTLKIQRTQQEDSAVYLCASSLTSGIYNEQFFGPGTRLTVL.

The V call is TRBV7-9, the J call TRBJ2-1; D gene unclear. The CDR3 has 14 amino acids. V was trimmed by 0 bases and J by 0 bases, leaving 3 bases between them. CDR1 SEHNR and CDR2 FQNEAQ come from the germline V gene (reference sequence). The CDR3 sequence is CASSLASSYNEQFF. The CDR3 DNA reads TGTGCCAGCAGCTTAGCTAGCTCCTACAATGAGCAGTTCTTC.

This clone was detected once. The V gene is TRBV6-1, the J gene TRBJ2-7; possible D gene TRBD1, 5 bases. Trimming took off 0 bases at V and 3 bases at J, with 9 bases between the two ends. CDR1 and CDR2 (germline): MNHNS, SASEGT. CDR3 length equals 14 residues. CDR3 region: CASSEADILYEQYF. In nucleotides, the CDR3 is TGTGCCAGCAGTGAAGCGGACATCCTCTACGAGCAGTACTTC.

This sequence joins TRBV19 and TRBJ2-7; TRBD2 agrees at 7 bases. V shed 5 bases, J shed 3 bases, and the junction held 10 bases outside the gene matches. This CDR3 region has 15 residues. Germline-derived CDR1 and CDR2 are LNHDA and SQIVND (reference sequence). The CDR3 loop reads CASSLDGGGVYEQYF. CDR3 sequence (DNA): TGTGCCAGTAGTTTGGACGGGGGAGGGGTCTACGAGCAGTACTTC.

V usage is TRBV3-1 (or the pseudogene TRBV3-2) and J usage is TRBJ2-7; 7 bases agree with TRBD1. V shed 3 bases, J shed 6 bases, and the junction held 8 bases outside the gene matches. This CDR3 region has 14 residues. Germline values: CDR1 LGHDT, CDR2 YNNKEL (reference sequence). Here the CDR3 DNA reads TGTGCCAGCAGCCACCACAGGGGTTCCCTCGAGCAGTACTTC. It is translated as CASSHHRGSLEQYF.